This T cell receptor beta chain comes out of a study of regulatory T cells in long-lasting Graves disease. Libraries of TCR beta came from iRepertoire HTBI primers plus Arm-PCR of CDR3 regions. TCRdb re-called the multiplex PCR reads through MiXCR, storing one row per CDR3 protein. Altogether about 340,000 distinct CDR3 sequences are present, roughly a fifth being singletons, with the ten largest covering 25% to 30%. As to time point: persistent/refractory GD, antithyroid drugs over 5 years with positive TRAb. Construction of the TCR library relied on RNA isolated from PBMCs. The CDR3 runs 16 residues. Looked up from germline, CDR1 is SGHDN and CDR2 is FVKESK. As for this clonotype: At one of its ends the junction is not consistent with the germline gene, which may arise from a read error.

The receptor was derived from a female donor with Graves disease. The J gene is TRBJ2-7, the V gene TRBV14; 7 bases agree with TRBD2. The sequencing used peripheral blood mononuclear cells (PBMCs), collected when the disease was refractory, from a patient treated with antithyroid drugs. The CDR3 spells CASSPEGHGGSYKQYF. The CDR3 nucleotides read TGTGCCAGCAGCCCCGAGGGGCACGGGGGGTCCTACAAGCAGTACTTC.